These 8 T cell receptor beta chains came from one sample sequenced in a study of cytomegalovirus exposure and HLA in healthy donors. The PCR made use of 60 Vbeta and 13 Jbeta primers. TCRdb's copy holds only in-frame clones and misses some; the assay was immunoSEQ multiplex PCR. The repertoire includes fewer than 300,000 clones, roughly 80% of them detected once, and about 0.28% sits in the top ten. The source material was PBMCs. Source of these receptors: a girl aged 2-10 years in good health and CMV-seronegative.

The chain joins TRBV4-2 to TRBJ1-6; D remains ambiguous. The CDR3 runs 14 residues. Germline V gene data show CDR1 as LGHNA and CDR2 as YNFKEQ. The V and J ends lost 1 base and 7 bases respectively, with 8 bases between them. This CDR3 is CASSQGQANSPLHF. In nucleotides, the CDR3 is TGTGCCAGCAGCCAAGGGCAGGCCAATTCACCCCTCCACTTT.

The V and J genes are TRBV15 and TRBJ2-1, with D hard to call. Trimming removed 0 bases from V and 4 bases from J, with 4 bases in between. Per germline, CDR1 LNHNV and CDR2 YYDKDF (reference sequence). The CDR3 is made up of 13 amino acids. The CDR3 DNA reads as TGTGCCACCAGCAGAGATTCTTACAATGAGCAGTTCTTC. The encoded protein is CATSRDSYNEQFF.

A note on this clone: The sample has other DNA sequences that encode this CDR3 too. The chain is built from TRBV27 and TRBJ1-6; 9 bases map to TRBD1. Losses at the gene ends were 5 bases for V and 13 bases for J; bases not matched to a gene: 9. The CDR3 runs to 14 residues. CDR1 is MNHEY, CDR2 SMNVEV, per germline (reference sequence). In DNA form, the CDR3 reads TGTGCCAGCAGTGGAGGGACAGGGCGCTCGCCCCTCCACTTT. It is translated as CASSGGTGRSPLHF.

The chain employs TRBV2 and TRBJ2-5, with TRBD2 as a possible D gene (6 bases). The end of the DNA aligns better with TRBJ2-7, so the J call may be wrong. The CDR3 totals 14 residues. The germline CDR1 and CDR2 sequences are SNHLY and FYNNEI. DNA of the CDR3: TGTGCCAGCAGGGATCGGGACTCGGGCTACGAGCAGTACTTC. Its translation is CASRDRDSGYEQYF.

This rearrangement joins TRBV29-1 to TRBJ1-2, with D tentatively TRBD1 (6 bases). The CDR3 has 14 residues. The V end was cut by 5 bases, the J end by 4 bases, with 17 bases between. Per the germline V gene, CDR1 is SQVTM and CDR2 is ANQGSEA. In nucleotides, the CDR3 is TGCAGCGTTCTTGATACAGGGATACGCTATGGCTACACCTTC. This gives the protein CSVLDTGIRYGYTF.

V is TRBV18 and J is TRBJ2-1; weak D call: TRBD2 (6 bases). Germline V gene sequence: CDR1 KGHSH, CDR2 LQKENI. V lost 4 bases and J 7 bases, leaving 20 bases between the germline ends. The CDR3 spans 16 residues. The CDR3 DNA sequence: TGTGCCAGCTCACTCTCCGACCCCCGGGGAGGTAATGAGCAGTTCTTC. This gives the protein CASSLSDPRGGNEQFF.

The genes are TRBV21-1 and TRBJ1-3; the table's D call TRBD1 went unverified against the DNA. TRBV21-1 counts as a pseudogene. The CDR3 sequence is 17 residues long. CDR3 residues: CASKSRTGGSSGNTIYF. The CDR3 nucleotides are TGTGCCAGCAAATCGAGGACAGGGGGATCCTCTGGAAACACCATATATTTT.

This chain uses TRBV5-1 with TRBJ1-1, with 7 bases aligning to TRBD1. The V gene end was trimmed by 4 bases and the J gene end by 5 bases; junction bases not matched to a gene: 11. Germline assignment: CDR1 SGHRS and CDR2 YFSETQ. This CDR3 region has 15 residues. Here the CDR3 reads CASSPGQASGTEAFF. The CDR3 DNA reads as TGCGCCAGCAGCCCAGGACAGGCCTCGGGGACTGAAGCTTTCTTT.